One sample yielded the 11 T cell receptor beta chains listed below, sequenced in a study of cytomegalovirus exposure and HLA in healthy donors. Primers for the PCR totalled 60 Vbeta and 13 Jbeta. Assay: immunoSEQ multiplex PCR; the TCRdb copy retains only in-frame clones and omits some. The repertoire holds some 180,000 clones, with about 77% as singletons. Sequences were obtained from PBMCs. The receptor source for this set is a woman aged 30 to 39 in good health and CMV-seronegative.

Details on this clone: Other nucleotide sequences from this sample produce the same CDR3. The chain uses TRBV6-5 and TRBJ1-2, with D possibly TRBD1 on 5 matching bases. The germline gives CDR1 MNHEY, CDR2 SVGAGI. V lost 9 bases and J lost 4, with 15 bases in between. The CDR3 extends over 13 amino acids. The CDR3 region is CASSPVGGYGYTF. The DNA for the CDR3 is TGTGCCAGTAGTCCCGTGGGGGGCTATGGCTACACCTTC.

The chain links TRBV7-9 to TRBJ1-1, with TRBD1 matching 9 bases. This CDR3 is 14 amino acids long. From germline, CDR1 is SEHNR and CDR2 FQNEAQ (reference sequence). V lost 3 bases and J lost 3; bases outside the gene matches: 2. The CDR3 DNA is TGTGCCAGCAGCTTGCGACAGGGGGACACTGAAGCTTTCTTT. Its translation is CASSLRQGDTEAFF.

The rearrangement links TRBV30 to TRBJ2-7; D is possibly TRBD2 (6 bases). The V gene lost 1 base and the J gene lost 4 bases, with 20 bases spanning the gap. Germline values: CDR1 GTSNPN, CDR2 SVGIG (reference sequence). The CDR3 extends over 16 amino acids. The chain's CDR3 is CAWSGLTAGRGYEQYF. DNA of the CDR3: TGTGCCTGGAGTGGTTTAACAGCGGGCCGAGGTTACGAGCAGTACTTC.

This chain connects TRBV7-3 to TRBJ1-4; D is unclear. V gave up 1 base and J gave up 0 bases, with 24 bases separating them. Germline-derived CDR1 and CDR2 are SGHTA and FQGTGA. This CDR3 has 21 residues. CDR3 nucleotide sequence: TGTGCCAGCAGCTTAATACCCCTCCGTTTTTACCGAAACTCAACTAATGAAAAACTGTTTTTT. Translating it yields CASSLIPLRFYRNSTNEKLFF.

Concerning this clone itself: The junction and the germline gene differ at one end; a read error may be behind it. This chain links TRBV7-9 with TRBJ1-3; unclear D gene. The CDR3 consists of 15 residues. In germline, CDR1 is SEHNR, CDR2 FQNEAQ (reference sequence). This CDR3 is CVSSPIGFLGNTIYF. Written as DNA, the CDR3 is TGTGTCAGCAGCCCTATCGGGTTTCTGGGAAACACCATATATTTT.

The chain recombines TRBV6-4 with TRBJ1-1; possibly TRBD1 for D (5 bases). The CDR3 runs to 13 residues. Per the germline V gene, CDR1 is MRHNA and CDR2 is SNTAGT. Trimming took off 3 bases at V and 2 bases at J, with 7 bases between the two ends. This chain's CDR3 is CASSETGNTEAFF. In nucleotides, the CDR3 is TGTGCCAGCAGTGAAACAGGAAACACTGAAGCTTTCTTT.

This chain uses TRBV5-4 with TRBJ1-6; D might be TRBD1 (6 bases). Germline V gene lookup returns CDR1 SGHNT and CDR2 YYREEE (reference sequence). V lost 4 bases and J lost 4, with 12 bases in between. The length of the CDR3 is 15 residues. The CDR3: CASSPGQGYNSPLHF. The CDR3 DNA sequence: TGTGCCAGCAGCCCGGGGCAGGGGTATAATTCACCCCTCCACTTT. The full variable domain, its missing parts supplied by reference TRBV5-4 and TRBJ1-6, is ETGVTQSPTHLIKTRGQQVTLRCSSQSGHNTVSWYQQALGQGPQFIFQYYREEENGRGNFPPRFSGLQFPNYSSELNVNALELDDSALYLCASSPGQGYNSPLHFGNGTRLTVT.

DNA of the CDR3: TGTGCCAGCAGCTTTCAGGCGGGCCCCTACGAGCAGTACTTC. Translating gives CASSFQAGPYEQYF. The V gene is TRBV7-9, the J gene TRBJ2-7, with a possible D match to TRBD2 (5 bases). Per the germline V gene, CDR1 is SEHNR and CDR2 is FQNEAQ (reference sequence). CDR3 size: 14 residues. Trimming cost V 3 bases and J 2 bases, with 11 bases left between them.

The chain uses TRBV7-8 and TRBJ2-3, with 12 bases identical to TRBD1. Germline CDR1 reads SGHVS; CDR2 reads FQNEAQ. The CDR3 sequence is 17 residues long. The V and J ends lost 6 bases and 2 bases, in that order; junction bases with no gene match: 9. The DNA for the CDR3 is TGTGCCAGCAGAAAACTGGGACAGGGGGCTAACACAGATACGCAGTATTTT. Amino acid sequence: CASRKLGQGANTDTQYF.

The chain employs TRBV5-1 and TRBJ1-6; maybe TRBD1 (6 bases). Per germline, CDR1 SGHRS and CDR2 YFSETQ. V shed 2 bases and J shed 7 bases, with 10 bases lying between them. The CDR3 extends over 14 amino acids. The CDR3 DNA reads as TGCGCCAGCAGCTTTAGCGGGGGCAATTCACCCCTCCACTTT. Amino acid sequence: CASSFSGGNSPLHF. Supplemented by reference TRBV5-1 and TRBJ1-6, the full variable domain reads KAGVTQTPRYLIKTRGQQVTLSCSPISGHRSVSWYQQTPGQGLQFLFEYFSETQRNKGNFPGRFSGRQFSNSRSEMNVSTLELGDSALYLCASSFSGGNSPLHFGNGTRLTVT.

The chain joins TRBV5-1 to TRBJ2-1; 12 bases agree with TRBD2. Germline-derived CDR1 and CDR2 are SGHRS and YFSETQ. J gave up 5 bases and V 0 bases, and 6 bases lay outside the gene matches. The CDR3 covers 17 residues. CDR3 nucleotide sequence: TGCGCCAGCAGCTTGGGGGCTAGCGGGAGGGCCCACAATGAGCAGTTCTTC. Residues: CASSLGASGRAHNEQFF. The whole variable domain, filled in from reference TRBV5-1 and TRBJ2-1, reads KAGVTQTPRYLIKTRGQQVTLSCSPISGHRSVSWYQQTPGQGLQFLFEYFSETQRNKGNFPGRFSGRQFSNSRSEMNVSTLELGDSALYLCASSLGASGRAHNEQFFGPGTRLTVL.